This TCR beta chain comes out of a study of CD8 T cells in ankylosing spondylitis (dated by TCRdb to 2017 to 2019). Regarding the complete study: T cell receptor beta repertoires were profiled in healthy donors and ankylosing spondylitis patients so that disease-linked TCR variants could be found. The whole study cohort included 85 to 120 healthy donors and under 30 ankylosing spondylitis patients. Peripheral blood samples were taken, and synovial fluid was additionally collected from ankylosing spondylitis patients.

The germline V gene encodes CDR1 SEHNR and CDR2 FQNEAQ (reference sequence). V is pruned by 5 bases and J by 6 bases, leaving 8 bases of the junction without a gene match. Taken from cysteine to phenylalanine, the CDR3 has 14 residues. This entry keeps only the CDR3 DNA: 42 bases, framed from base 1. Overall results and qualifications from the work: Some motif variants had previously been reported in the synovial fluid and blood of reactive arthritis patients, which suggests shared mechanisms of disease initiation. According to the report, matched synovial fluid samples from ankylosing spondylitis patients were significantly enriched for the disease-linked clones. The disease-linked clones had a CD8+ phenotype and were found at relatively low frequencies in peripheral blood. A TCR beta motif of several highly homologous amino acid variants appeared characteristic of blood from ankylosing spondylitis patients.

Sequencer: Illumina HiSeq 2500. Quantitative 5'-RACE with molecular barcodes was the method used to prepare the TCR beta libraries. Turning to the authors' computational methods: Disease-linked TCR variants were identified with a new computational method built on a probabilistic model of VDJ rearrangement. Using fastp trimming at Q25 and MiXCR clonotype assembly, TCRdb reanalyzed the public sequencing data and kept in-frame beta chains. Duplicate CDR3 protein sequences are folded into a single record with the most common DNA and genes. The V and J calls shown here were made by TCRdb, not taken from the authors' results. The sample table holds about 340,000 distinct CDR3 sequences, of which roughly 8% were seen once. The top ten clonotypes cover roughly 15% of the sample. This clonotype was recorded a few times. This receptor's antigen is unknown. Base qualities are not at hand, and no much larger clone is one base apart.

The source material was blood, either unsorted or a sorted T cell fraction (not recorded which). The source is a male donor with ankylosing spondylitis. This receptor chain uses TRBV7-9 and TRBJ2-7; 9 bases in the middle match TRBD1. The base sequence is TGTGCCAGCAGCGCCAGACAGGGGGTGGGCGAGCAGTACTTC. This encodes CASSARQGVGEQYF.